The T cell receptor (beta chain) under discussion was sequenced for a study of blood T cells in healthy people across ages. Overall study results and limits: Naive CD4+ cells and diversity were both higher in long-lived donors than in aged donors.

Details on this clonotype: Its specificity is not known.

This CDR3 comprises 13 residues. V dropped 0 bases and J dropped 3 bases, with 7 bases sitting between them. Germline CDR1 SGHRS, CDR2 YFSETQ. A second PCR of roughly 7 to 11 cycles used a sample-barcoded 5' primer and a J-beta primer mix. TCRdb re-derived calls from the 5' RACE reads in MiXCR, one entry per CDR3 protein. The data show around 820,000 distinct CDR3 sequences, approximately 25% seen once. Another study also made use of these data, one on T cells of mothers and their children. That work contributes: The second PCR's M1S primer added sample barcodes and 2-4 random nucleotides.

This clonotype was sampled from a boy younger than 18 in good health. The V and J genes are TRBV5-1 and TRBJ2-7; D unresolved. The sample consisted of blood. The CDR3 spells CASSLEGIYEQYF. The CDR3 DNA sequence: TGCGCCAGCAGCTTGGAAGGGATCTACGAGCAGTACTTC.